These 31 T cell receptor beta chains were sequenced from one sample in a study of shared clonotypes between healthy human individuals (dated by TCRdb to 2020 to 2021). Library creation used the immunoSEQ multiplex PCR assay. Sourced from immuneACCESS, this table was stored by TCRdb with only in-frame sequences that have V and J called. A share of the clones is absent; for the studies checked, an unresolved V gene accounts for under half, and the remainder has no known explanation. This sample is represented by around 1,900,000 clones; just under 95% of them were singletons. The leading ten clones occupy approximately 1.7% of the sample. CD8 naive samples consisted of CD45RO-negative cells that were positively selected for CCR7, yielding a CD45RA+CCR7+ population without TemRA cells. The sequencing input was naive CD8+ T cells from PBMCs. In light of the paper, this sample's cell subset or site label describes: CD45RA+CCR7+. The receptor source for this set is a man between 18 and 29 years old in good health. Some clones in this sample may be carry-over from other donors' samples.

A word on this clone: At the DNA level, this CDR3 is encoded by other sequences in the same sample as well. The chain carries TRBV7-9 and TRBJ1-2; TRBD1 might be the D (5 bases). This CDR3 region has 14 residues. Trimming pared 6 bases from V and 6 bases from J, leaving 17 bases between. The germline V gene has CDR1 SEHNR and CDR2 FQNEAQ (reference sequence). In DNA, the CDR3 is TGTGCCAGCAGTCTTGGTCAGGGAAGGGATGGCTACACCTTC. Protein: CASSLGQGRDGYTF.

The chain joins TRBV27 to TRBJ1-5, with D perhaps TRBD1 (6 bases). V was shortened by 3 bases and J by 6 bases, with 24 bases between the two germline ends. Germline lookup yields CDR1 MNHEY and CDR2 SMNVEV (reference sequence). This CDR3 region has 18 residues. This CDR3 reads CASSLTGHRVEVVQPQHF. For the CDR3, the DNA is TGTGCCAGCAGTTTGACGGGACATAGGGTGGAAGTGGTTCAGCCCCAGCATTTT.

The genes are TRBV11-2 and TRBJ2-7; 7 bases line up with TRBD2. Germline assignment: CDR1 SGHAT and CDR2 FQNNGV. The V gene end was trimmed by 2 bases and the J gene end by 3 bases; junction bases not matched to a gene: 13. The CDR3 length is 17 residues. Here the CDR3 DNA reads TGTGCCAGCAGCTTAAGCCTAGCGGAGTCCGGGGTCTACGAGCAGTACTTC. Its protein product is CASSLSLAESGVYEQYF.

The rearrangement links TRBV27 to TRBJ2-1; 9 bases map to TRBD2. With 7 bases clipped from V and 2 bases from J, the junction kept 12 bases outside the gene matches. The CDR3 consists of 17 residues. Germline-derived CDR1 and CDR2 are MNHEY and SMNVEV (reference sequence). CDR3 in amino acids: CASTPVGLAGPYNEQFF. The CDR3 nucleotides are TGTGCCAGCACCCCGGTCGGGCTAGCGGGACCCTACAATGAGCAGTTCTTC.

The chain recombines TRBV7-9 with TRBJ2-7; no clear D. The CDR3 contains 15 residues. V dropped 5 bases and J dropped 2 bases, with 16 bases sitting between them. Germline values: CDR1 SEHNR, CDR2 FQNEAQ (reference sequence). The CDR3: CASSPTLGSPYEQYF. As DNA, the CDR3 is TGTGCCAGCAGCCCTACATTGGGGTCCCCCTACGAGCAGTACTTC. The full variable domain, rest sourced from reference TRBV7-9 and TRBJ2-7, is DTGVSQNPRHKITKRGQNVTFRCDPISEHNRLYWYRQTLGQGPEFLTYFQNEAQLEKSRLLSDRFSAERPKGSFSTLEIQRTEQGDSAMYLCASSPTLGSPYEQYFGPGTRLTVT.

This clone was observed once. The V gene is TRBV7-8, the J gene TRBJ2-2; tentative D call: TRBD2 (6 bases). Trimming left V 0 bases short and J 6 bases short, with 11 bases between. The CDR3 sequence is 15 residues long. CDR1 is SGHVS and CDR2 is FQNEAQ in the germline V gene. The CDR3 coding sequence is TGTGCCAGCAGCTTAGCAGGACGGGGGTCCGGGGAGCTGTTTTTT. Protein: CASSLAGRGSGELFF.

The rearrangement joins TRBV27 to TRBJ2-2, with unresolved D. V dropped 6 bases and J dropped 5 bases, with 16 bases sitting between them. Germline CDR1 and CDR2: MNHEY and SMNVEV (reference sequence). CDR3 length: 15 residues. The CDR3 protein is CASSPLSWDTGELFF. For the CDR3, the DNA is TGTGCCAGCAGCCCCCTTTCATGGGATACCGGGGAGCTGTTTTTT.

The chain employs TRBV27 and TRBJ2-3; 12 bases line up with TRBD2. The CDR3 has 18 residues. In germline, CDR1 is MNHEY, CDR2 SMNVEV (reference sequence). Trimming at V came to 0 bases and at J to 6 bases, leaving 10 bases not matched to a gene. Written as DNA, the CDR3 is TGTGCCAGCAGTTTATCCGTGAGATACGGGACTAGCGGGGATACGCAGTATTTT. Encoded protein: CASSLSVRYGTSGDTQYF.

This chain uses TRBV9 with TRBJ2-7; D might be TRBD1 (6 bases). This CDR3 is 13 amino acids long. Germline V lookup: CDR1 SGDLS, CDR2 YYNGEE. Between the trimmed V and J ends, which lost 0 bases and 8 bases, there was a span of 12 bases. The CDR3, as DNA: TGTGCCAGCAGCGTAGACCGGACAGCCCAGCAGTACTTC. Translating it yields CASSVDRTAQQYF.

The chain joins TRBV6-5 to TRBJ2-2; D is possibly TRBD1 (6 bases). Germline CDR1 reads MNHEY; CDR2 reads SVGAGI. This CDR3 is built from 14 residues. Trimming pared 6 bases from V and 8 bases from J, leaving 16 bases between. The CDR3 sequence is CASSPVRGVGELFF. Written as DNA, the CDR3 is TGTGCCAGCAGCCCGGTCAGGGGCGTAGGGGAGCTGTTTTTT.

This clone came up once. The V and J genes are TRBV6-4 and TRBJ2-2, with 9 bases aligning to TRBD2. Trimming took 8 bases from V and 0 from J; bases not matched to a gene: 19. CDR3 length: 20 amino acids. Germline loops: CDR1 MRHNA, CDR2 SNTAGT. The CDR3 DNA is TGTGCCAGCCGAACCTCCGGGACAGACGGACTAGCGTCGAACACCGGGGAGCTGTTTTTT. Translating it yields CASRTSGTDGLASNTGELFF.

This chain connects TRBV5-5 to TRBJ1-1, with D possibly TRBD1 on 6 matching bases. V gave up 1 base and J gave up 5 bases, with 9 bases separating them. Germline V CDR1 and CDR2: SGHKS, YYEKEE (reference sequence). The CDR3 loop spans 13 amino acids. The DNA for the CDR3 is TGTGCCAGCAGCTTGTACAGGGTAACTGAAGCTTTCTTT. Its protein product is CASSLYRVTEAFF.

The rearrangement uses TRBV7-3 and TRBJ2-1, with a weak D call TRBD1 (5 bases). This CDR3 spans 15 amino acids. Looked up from germline, CDR1 is SGHTA and CDR2 is FQGTGA. V was clipped by 5 bases and J by 0 bases, with 11 bases between them. CDR3 amino acids: CASSGDSSSYNEQFF. CDR3 in DNA: TGTGCCAGCAGCGGAGACAGTAGCTCCTACAATGAGCAGTTCTTC.

The J gene is TRBJ2-7, the V gene TRBV19; 9 positions match TRBD2. The length of the CDR3 is 16 residues. J lost 5 bases, V lost 5 bases, and 13 bases had no gene match. The germline V gene encodes CDR1 LNHDA and CDR2 SQIVND (reference sequence). The CDR3 region has the DNA TGTGCCAGTAGTTCGCGTTTAGCGGGAGTTCGCCACGAGCAGTACTTC. Amino acid sequence: CASSSRLAGVRHEQYF.

This rearrangement joins TRBV5-8 to TRBJ2-7, with D unclear. The CDR3 has 14 residues. Between the trimmed V and J ends, which lost 4 bases and 2 bases, there was a span of 13 bases. Germline assignment: CDR1 SGHTS and CDR2 YDEGEE. The chain's CDR3 is CASSQPRHPYEQYF. The CDR3 bases are TGTGCCAGCAGCCAACCGAGACATCCCTACGAGCAGTACTTC.

This clone came up once. CDR3 DNA sequence: TGTGCCAGCAGCCCTGGGGGGGGACAGGGGGCGGATCAGCCCCAGCATTTT. Its protein is CASSPGGGQGADQPQHF. The gene calls are TRBV7-6 and TRBJ1-5; 12 positions agree with TRBD1. J gave up 5 bases and V 5 bases, and 10 bases lay outside the gene matches. The CDR3 is made up of 17 amino acids. From germline, CDR1 is SGHVS and CDR2 FNYEAQ.

The sample holds a few counts of this clone. The gene calls are TRBV10-3 and TRBJ1-5, with unresolved D. The CDR3 sequence is 13 residues long. Trimming cost V 3 bases and J 1 base, with 4 bases left between them. Germline V gene sequence: CDR1 ENHRY, CDR2 SYGVKD. CDR3 sequence: CAISDHSNQPQHF. CDR3 coding DNA: TGTGCCATCAGTGACCACAGCAATCAGCCCCAGCATTTT.

The rearrangement joins TRBV28 to TRBJ2-1, with 10 bases identical to TRBD2. This CDR3 spans 15 amino acids. Germline V gives CDR1 MDHEN, CDR2 SYDVKM. V lost 2 bases and J lost 8; bases outside the gene matches: 6. The DNA of the CDR3 is TGTGCCAGCAGTTTAAGGTTAGCGGGAGGCCATGAGCAGTTCTTC. This codes for CASSLRLAGGHEQFF.

V gene TRBV11-1 combines with J gene TRBJ2-7; tentative D call: TRBD1 (5 bases). V was cut by 2 bases and J by 2 bases, with 13 bases left in between. There are 15 residues in the CDR3. The V gene's germline CDR1 is SGHAT and CDR2 FQDESV (reference sequence). The CDR3 here is CASSLLTVRAYEQYF. The DNA of the CDR3 is TGTGCCAGCAGCTTACTGACAGTGCGCGCCTACGAGCAGTACTTC.

The rearrangement uses TRBV6-1 and TRBJ2-7; 7 bases fit TRBD2. Losses at the gene ends were 6 bases for V and 6 bases for J; bases not matched to a gene: 8. Germline V gives CDR1 MNHNS, CDR2 SASEGT. The CDR3 covers 13 residues. The CDR3 DNA reads TGTGCCAGCAGGTCGGGAGGCGGGGGCGAGCAGTACTTC. It translates to CASRSGGGGEQYF.

Remarks on this clone: Distinct nucleotide sequences in the sample also encode this CDR3. This chain links TRBV6-6 with TRBJ1-3; the D is unclear. Trimming took off 2 bases at V and 0 bases at J, with 5 bases between the two ends. Per germline, CDR1 MNHNY and CDR2 SVGAGI (reference sequence). The CDR3 loop spans 14 amino acids. The CDR3 region is CASSYLSSGNTIYF. The CDR3 nucleotides are TGTGCCAGCAGTTACCTGAGCTCTGGAAACACCATATATTTT.

The chain combines TRBV7-8 with TRBJ1-1, with a tentative D call TRBD1 (6 bases). The CDR3 totals 15 residues. Deletions cut 0 bases from V and 2 bases from J, with 10 bases between. Germline values: CDR1 SGHVS, CDR2 FQNEAQ. CDR3 sequence (DNA): TGTGCCAGCAGCTTAGCAGGGGGGATAAACACTGAAGCTTTCTTT. Translation: CASSLAGGINTEAFF. The full variable domain, with the rest looked up from reference TRBV7-8 and TRBJ1-1, is GAGVSQSPRYKVAKRGQDVALRCDPISGHVSLFWYQQALGQGPEFLTYFQNEAQLDKSGLPSDRFFAERPEGSVSTLKIQRTQQEDSAVYLCASSLAGGINTEAFFGQGTRLTVV.

This chain connects TRBV5-6 to TRBJ1-2, with D possibly TRBD1 on 6 matching bases. This CDR3 is 13 amino acids long. CDR1 and CDR2 (germline): SGHDT, YYEEEE. V was shortened by 3 bases and J by 6 bases, with 12 bases between the two germline ends. The DNA of the CDR3 is TGTGCCAGCAGCTCGAACTACAGGGATGGCTACACCTTC. Amino acids: CASSSNYRDGYTF. Together with reference TRBV5-6 and TRBJ1-2, the CDR3 gives the full variable domain: DAGVTQSPTHLIKTRGQQVTLRCSPKSGHDTVSWYQQALGQGPQFIFQYYEEEERQRGNFPDRFSGHQFPNYSSELNVNALLLGDSALYLCASSSNYRDGYTFGSGTRLTVV.

This chain joins TRBV7-9 and TRBJ2-1; D perhaps matches TRBD2 (6 bases). CDR1 and CDR2 from the germline V gene are SEHNR and FQNEAQ (reference sequence). The CDR3 is made up of 18 amino acids. V lost 4 bases and J lost 7, with 26 bases in between. CDR3 region: CASSYPERPSRGGNEQFF. For the CDR3, the DNA is TGTGCCAGCAGCTACCCAGAAAGACCTAGCCGTGGGGGGAATGAGCAGTTCTTC.

Only a few counts were recorded for this clone. One end of the junction fails to match germline, which may point to a read error. CDR3 in amino acids: CATSESEQYF. In DNA form, the CDR3 reads TGTGCCACCAGCGAATCGGAGCAGTACTTC. This sequence joins TRBV7-9 and TRBJ2-7, with D uncertain. Germline CDR1 and CDR2: SEHNR and FQNEAQ (reference sequence). This CDR3 is built from 10 residues.

Regarding this clone: The same CDR3 arises from other DNA sequences in this sample as well. The CDR3 protein is CASSSLAHEQYF. The CDR3 coding sequence is TGTGCCAGCAGCTCACTAGCTCACGAGCAGTACTTC. The V and J genes are TRBV7-9 and TRBJ2-7; tentatively, D is TRBD2 (6 bases). The CDR3 consists of 12 residues. CDR1 SEHNR and CDR2 FQNEAQ come from the germline V gene (reference sequence). The V end lost 4 bases, the J end lost 5 bases, and 9 bases lay between the germline ends.

The chain uses TRBV6-1 and TRBJ2-7; D unclear. Germline V gene lookup returns CDR1 MNHNS and CDR2 SASEGT. This CDR3 has 12 amino acids. Trimming took off 3 bases at V and 3 bases at J, with 6 bases between the two ends. The CDR3 loop is CASSEGIYEQYF. CDR3 nucleotide sequence: TGTGCCAGCAGTGAGGGGATCTACGAGCAGTACTTC.

The genes are TRBV27 and TRBJ2-7; the D is unclear. The CDR3 sequence is 16 residues long. The germline V and J ends were trimmed by 4 bases and 0 bases, with 16 bases remaining between them. Germline CDR1 reads MNHEY; CDR2 reads SMNVEV (reference sequence). This chain's CDR3 is CASSYKTVYPSYEQYF. CDR3 DNA: TGTGCCAGCAGTTACAAGACCGTATACCCCTCCTACGAGCAGTACTTC.

Note on this clone: Within the sample, other DNA sequences also encode this same CDR3. This sequence joins TRBV5-1 and TRBJ1-3; D gene ambiguous. The CDR3 sequence is 15 residues long. Germline CDR1 SGHRS, CDR2 YFSETQ. V shed 4 bases and J shed 0 bases, with 11 bases lying between them. Here the CDR3 DNA reads TGCGCCAGCAGCCCCGGACGGAACTCTGGAAACACCATATATTTT. Translation gives CASSPGRNSGNTIYF.

V is TRBV6-6 and J is TRBJ2-3; D is uncertain. V gave up 8 bases and J gave up 9 bases, with 15 bases separating them. The CDR3 runs to 12 residues. Per germline, CDR1 MNHNY and CDR2 SVGAGI (reference sequence). CDR3 in amino acids: CASHQFPHTQYF. Written as DNA, the CDR3 is TGTGCCAGCCATCAATTCCCGCACACGCAGTATTTT.

The chain employs TRBV4-1 and TRBJ1-3; D remains ambiguous. Germline-derived CDR1 and CDR2 are MGHRA and YSYEKL. Deletions cut 1 base from V and 0 bases from J, with 13 bases between. The CDR3 runs to 17 residues. CDR3: CASSQGRVGISGNTIYF. DNA of the CDR3: TGCGCCAGCAGCCAAGGCCGGGTGGGGATCTCTGGAAACACCATATATTTT.